These T cell receptor beta chains were read from a single sample in a study of response to subunit inactivated influenza vaccine. In TCRdb, the RT-PCR reads were re-called with MiXCR into one record per CDR3 protein. The sample lists around 530,000 distinct CDR3 sequences, approximately 17% occurring once. This material consisted of CD4+ T cells sorted from PBMCs, taken less than 30 months after vaccination. Source of these receptors: a man between 50 and 69 years old who received an inactivated influenza vaccine. CDR3s include the opening cysteine and the closing phenylalanine or tryptophan. D genes are given only for firm matches. The listing skips clone size in some rows; elsewhere it reads once, few, many or a size class.

>-|TRBV11-2|-|TRBJ2-6
TGTGCCAGCAGCTCCCCTCGAGCGGCCAACGTCCTGACTTTC
CASSSPRAANVLTF
>-|TRBV9|-|TRBJ1-1
TGTGCCAGCAGCGTAGTTGCGGTTGGACTAGCGAGAGCTTTCTTT
CASSVVAVGLARAFF
>many|TRBV28|TRBD2|TRBJ2-7
TGTGCCAGCAGTGACTCTAGCGGGAGGGCCTGGGAGCAGTACTTC
CASSDSSGRAWEQYF
>-|TRBV24-1|TRBD1|TRBJ2-3
TGTGCCACCAGAGGGGGCTTGGGTGGAGATACGCAGTATTTT
CATRGGLGGDTQYF
>few|TRBV11-2|TRBD1|TRBJ2-2
TGTGCCAGCACCGCCGAGCTCTCAGGGGGCGGGACCGGGGAGCTGTTTTTT
CASTAELSGGGTGELFF
>few|TRBV6-1|-|TRBJ1-2
TGTGCCAGCAGACAGGGAGGGGATAACTATGGCTACACCTTC
CASRQGGDNYGYTF
>many|TRBV7-8|-|TRBJ2-2
TGTGCCAGCAGCTTAGGAGGGGGACTTTACACCGGGGAGCTGTTTTTT
CASSLGGGLYTGELFF
>-|TRBV27|TRBD2|TRBJ2-1
TGTGCCAGCAGTTTTTCTTGCGGGGGGGGTTGTGAGCAGTTCTTC
CASSFSCGGGCEQFF
>-|TRBV12-3/TRBV12-4|-|TRBJ2-1
TGTGCCAGCAGTTTTTACGGGGTGCTCTACAATGAGCAGTTCTTC
CASSFYGVLYNEQFF
>-|TRBV11-2|TRBD2|TRBJ2-3
TGTGCCAGCAGCTTAGGCGCGGGAGGGCCGGGGAGGGATACGCAGTATTTT
CASSLGAGGPGRDTQYF
>many|TRBV5-6|-|TRBJ1-5
TGTGCCAGCAGCTTGGCCGCCAGCAATAGCAATCAGCCCCAGCATTTT
CASSLAASNSNQPQHF
>many|TRBV5-1|TRBD2|TRBJ2-1
TGCGCCAGCAGGAGACTAGCGGGGGTCCTCTCCTACAATGAGCAGTTCTTC
CASRRLAGVLSYNEQFF
>-|TRBV10-2|-|TRBJ2-1
TGCGCCAGCAGTGAGCAGAGCTCCTACAATGAGCAGTTCTTC
CASSEQSSYNEQFF
>-|TRBV29-1|TRBD2|TRBJ2-3
TGCAGCGTCACTCGGAATAGCGGGAGGGCAGATACGCAGTATTTT
CSVTRNSGRADTQYF
>-|TRBV9|-|TRBJ2-7
TGTGCCAGCAGCGTAGACTTGGGTAAAGAGCAGTACTTC
CASSVDLGKEQYF
>few|TRBV10-3|-|TRBJ2-2
TGTGCCATCAGACTAGATTCGAACACCGGGGAGCTGTTTTTT
CAIRLDSNTGELFF
>-|TRBV7-2|-|TRBJ2-3
TGTGCCAGCAGCCGAGATTATGATACGCAGTATTTT
CASSRDYDTQYF
>few|TRBV29-1|-|TRBJ2-3
TGCAGCGTTGGAGAATCGGGCCAAAGCACAGATACGCAGTATTTT
CSVGESGQSTDTQYF
>few|TRBV4-2|TRBD2|TRBJ2-7
TGTGCCAGCAGCCAAGAAGAGCGGGAGCCAACCTACGAGCAGTACTTC
CASSQEEREPTYEQYF
>few|TRBV28|-|TRBJ2-7
TGTGCCAGCACGGATAGTACCTACGAGCAGTACTTC
CASTDSTYEQYF
>many|TRBV29-1|TRBD1|TRBJ2-3
TGCAGCGCTCGGGTCACCGGGACAGGGAGCACAGATACGCAGTATTTT
CSARVTGTGSTDTQYF
>many|TRBV9|TRBD1|TRBJ2-2
TGTGCCAGCAGCTCCGGGACAGCGAACACCGGGGAGCTGTTTTTT
CASSSGTANTGELFF
>-|TRBV7-9|TRBD1|TRBJ2-7
TGTGCCATTCAAAGCCGGGACAGTGCCTACGAGCAGTACTTC
CAIQSRDSAYEQYF
>few|TRBV29-1|-|TRBJ2-7
TGCAGCGTACGCCAGGGGCCCTACGAGCAGTACTTC
CSVRQGPYEQYF
>many|TRBV20-1|-|TRBJ2-3
TGCAGTGCCATTGCTGGGACAACTAGCACAGATACGCAGTATTTT
CSAIAGTTSTDTQYF
>-|TRBV6-5|TRBD1|TRBJ2-7
TGTGCCAGCAGTGACAGGGCGGGCGAGCAGTACTTC
CASSDRAGEQYF
>-|TRBV20-1|-|TRBJ2-1
TGCAGTGCTAGAGATCTCAGGGGTTCCTACAATGAGCAGTTCTTC
CSARDLRGSYNEQFF
>few|TRBV20-1|-|TRBJ1-6
TGCAGTGCTCGGCGACAGTACTATAATTCACCCCTCCACTTT
CSARRQYYNSPLHF
>-|TRBV29-1|TRBD2|TRBJ2-1
TGCAGCGTTGAAGGCAGTGGACTAGCGGGAGTTTTAAAAAATGAGCAGTTCTTC
CSVEGSGLAGVLKNEQFF
>many|TRBV4-1|-|TRBJ2-3
TGCGCCAGCAGCCAGGGCCCGAGCACAGATACGCAGTATTTT
CASSQGPSTDTQYF
>-|TRBV5-1|TRBD2|TRBJ2-1
TGCGCCAGCAAGGTCGGCGGGAGGGTCGATGAGCAGTTCTTC
CASKVGGRVDEQFF
>-|TRBV6-5|-|TRBJ1-4
TGTGCCAGCAGTTACTCCGGACAGATCGGGGAAAAACTGTTTTTT
CASSYSGQIGEKLFF
>many|TRBV11-1|TRBD1|TRBJ2-1
TGTGCCAGCAGCTTAGCGGGGACAGTTTCCTACAATGAGCAGTTCTTC
CASSLAGTVSYNEQFF
>few|TRBV7-2|-|TRBJ2-1
TGTGCCAGCAGCTTACAGGACTACGTCGGTGAGCAGTTCTTC
CASSLQDYVGEQFF
>few|TRBV20-1|TRBD2|TRBJ2-7
TGCAGTGCTTATAGCGGGGTAGGCATCTCCTACGAGCAGTACTTC
CSAYSGVGISYEQYF
>few|TRBV5-1|TRBD2|TRBJ2-3
TGCGCCAGCACACGGGCAGCGGGAGTTGATACGCAGTATTTT
CASTRAAGVDTQYF
>-|TRBV20-1|TRBD1|TRBJ1-2
TGCAGGACGGCGAGGACAGGGGGCAACTATGGCTACACCTTC
CRTARTGGNYGYTF
>-|TRBV20-1|TRBD2|TRBJ2-3
TGCAGTGCTTATCTGAGCGGGGGGAGAGATACGCAGTATTTT
CSAYLSGGRDTQYF
>-|TRBV20-1|-|TRBJ2-1
TGCAGTGCTAGAGGGACAAACCATGAGCAGTTCTTC
CSARGTNHEQFF
>-|TRBV20-1|-|TRBJ2-7
TGCAGTGCTATTAGCGGATCGTACTACGAGCAGTACTTC
CSAISGSYYEQYF
>-|TRBV2|-|TRBJ2-3
TGTGCCAGCACGGTGGGATTGGGTCGGGGCACAGATACGCAGTATTTT
CASTVGLGRGTDTQYF
>-|TRBV4-2|TRBD2|TRBJ2-1
TGTGCCAGCAGCCAAGGCCAAACTAGCGGGGGCTTCGATGAGCAGTTCTTC
CASSQGQTSGGFDEQFF
>few|TRBV20-1|TRBD2|TRBJ2-2
TGCAGTGCCCTGGGACTAGCGAACACCGGGGAGCTGTTTTTT
CSALGLANTGELFF
>few|TRBV27|-|TRBJ2-3
TGTGCCAGCCGTACTAGCCTTGATACGCAGTATTTT
CASRTSLDTQYF
>few|TRBV10-3|-|TRBJ2-3
TGTGCCATCAGCCCAAGAACAGATACGCAGTATTTT
CAISPRTDTQYF
>-|TRBV18|-|TRBJ2-4
TGTGCCAGCTCACCAGGAAGGTACCACATTCAGTACTTC
CASSPGRYHIQYF
>many|TRBV5-6|TRBD1|TRBJ2-2
TGTGCCAGCAGCCAAGGACAGGTGAACACCGGGGAGCTGTTTTTT
CASSQGQVNTGELFF
>few|TRBV11-2|TRBD2|TRBJ2-1
TGTGCCAGCAGCGATGGCGGGGGGTACAATGAGCAGTTCTTC
CASSDGGGYNEQFF
>few|TRBV4-2|TRBD1|TRBJ1-2
TGTGCCAGCAGCCATGAGGGACAGGGTGAATATGGCTACACCTTC
CASSHEGQGEYGYTF
>-|TRBV7-9|-|TRBJ1-1
TGTGCCAGCAGCTTAGGAAGGCAGCCCACTGAAGCTTTCTTT
CASSLGRQPTEAFF
>-|TRBV12-3/TRBV12-4|TRBD1|TRBJ1-5
TGTGCCAGCAGTTTCACAGGGGGCGCGAGGCAGCCCCAGCATTTT
CASSFTGGARQPQHF
>-|TRBV28|-|TRBJ2-1
TGTGCCAGCACCCCAACAGGGAGCTCCTACAATGAGCAGTTCTTC
CASTPTGSSYNEQFF
>few|TRBV29-1|-|TRBJ2-7
TGCAGCGTTCGGAGGGGCGCCAGAGACGAGCAGTACTTC
CSVRRGARDEQYF